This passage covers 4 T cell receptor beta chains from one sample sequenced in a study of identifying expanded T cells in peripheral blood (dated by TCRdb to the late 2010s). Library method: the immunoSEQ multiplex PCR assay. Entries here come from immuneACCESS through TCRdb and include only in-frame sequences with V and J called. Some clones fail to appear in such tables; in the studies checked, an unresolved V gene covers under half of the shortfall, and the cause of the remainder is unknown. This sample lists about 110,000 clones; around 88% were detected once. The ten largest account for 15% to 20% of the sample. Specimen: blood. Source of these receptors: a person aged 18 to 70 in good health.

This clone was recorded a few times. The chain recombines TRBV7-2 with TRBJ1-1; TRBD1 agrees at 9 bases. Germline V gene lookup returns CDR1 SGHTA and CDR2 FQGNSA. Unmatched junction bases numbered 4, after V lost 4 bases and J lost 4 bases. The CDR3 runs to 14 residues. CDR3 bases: TGTGCCAGCAGCTCCAACAGGGGGCGCACTGAAGCTTTCTTT. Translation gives CASSSNRGRTEAFF.

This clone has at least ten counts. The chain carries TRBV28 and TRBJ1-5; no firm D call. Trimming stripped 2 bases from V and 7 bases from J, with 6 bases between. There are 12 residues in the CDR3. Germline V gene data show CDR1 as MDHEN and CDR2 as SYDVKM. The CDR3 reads CASSLPEQPQHF. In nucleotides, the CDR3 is TGTGCCAGCAGTTTACCCGAACAGCCCCAGCATTTT.

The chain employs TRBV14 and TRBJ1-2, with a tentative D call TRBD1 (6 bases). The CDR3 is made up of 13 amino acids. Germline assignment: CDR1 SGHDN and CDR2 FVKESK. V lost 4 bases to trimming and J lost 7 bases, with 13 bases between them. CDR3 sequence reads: CASSRTGSSGYTF. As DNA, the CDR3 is TGTGCCAGCAGCCGAACAGGGTCGAGTGGCTACACCTTC.

The CDR3 bases are TGCGCCAGCAGCTTGGACACAGGGGTGGACACTGAAGCTTTCTTT. It encodes CASSLDTGVDTEAFF. J is TRBJ1-1 and V is TRBV5-1; 7 bases fit TRBD1. CDR1 and CDR2 (germline): SGHRS, YFSETQ. V lost 0 bases and J lost 3; bases outside the gene matches: 5. The CDR3 spans 15 residues.